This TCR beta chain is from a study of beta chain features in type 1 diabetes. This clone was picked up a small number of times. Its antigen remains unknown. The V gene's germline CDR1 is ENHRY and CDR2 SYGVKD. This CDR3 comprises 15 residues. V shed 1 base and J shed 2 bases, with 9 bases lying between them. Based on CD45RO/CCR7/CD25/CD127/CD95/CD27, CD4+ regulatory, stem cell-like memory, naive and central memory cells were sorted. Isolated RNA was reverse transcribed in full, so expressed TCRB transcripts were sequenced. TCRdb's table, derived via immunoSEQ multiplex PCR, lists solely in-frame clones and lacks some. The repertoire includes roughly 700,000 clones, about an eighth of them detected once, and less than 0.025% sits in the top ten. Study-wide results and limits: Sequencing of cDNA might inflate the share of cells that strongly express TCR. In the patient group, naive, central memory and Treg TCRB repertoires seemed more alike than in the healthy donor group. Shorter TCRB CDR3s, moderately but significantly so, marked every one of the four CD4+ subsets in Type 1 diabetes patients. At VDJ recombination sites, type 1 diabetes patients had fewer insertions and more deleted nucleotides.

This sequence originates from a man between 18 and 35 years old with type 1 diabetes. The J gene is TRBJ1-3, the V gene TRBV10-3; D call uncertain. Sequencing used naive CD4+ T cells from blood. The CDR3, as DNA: TGTGCCATCAGTGAGTTCCCGGGTACTGGAAACACCATATATTTT. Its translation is CAISEFPGTGNTIYF.